These 2 T cell receptor beta chains came from one sample sequenced in a study of blood T cell repertoires in COVID-19. Libraries were prepared by immunoSEQ multiplex PCR; TCRdb keeps only in-frame clonotypes and omits some of them. The table includes around 100,000 clones, more than 75% detected once. Input material: peripheral blood. These receptors all come from an older man with acute or convalescent COVID-19.

The chain combines TRBV7-3 with TRBJ2-1; D is perhaps TRBD1 (6 bases). The V gene's germline CDR1 is SGHTA and CDR2 FQGTGA. The length of the CDR3 is 13 residues. V lost 5 bases and J 5 bases, leaving 10 bases between the germline ends. CDR3 bases: TGTGCCAGCAGCGTAAACAGGGACAATGAGCAGTTCTTC. Amino acids: CASSVNRDNEQFF.

The chain links TRBV10-1 to TRBJ2-5, with 7 bases identical to TRBD1. The CDR3 totals 16 residues. J gave up 2 bases and V 0 bases, and 6 bases lay outside the gene matches. Germline CDR1 reads WNHNN; CDR2 reads SYGVQD (reference sequence). CDR3 protein: CASSESGPGQQETQYF. The CDR3 coding sequence is TGCGCCAGCAGTGAGTCGGGTCCGGGACAGCAAGAGACCCAGTACTTC.